The 26 T cell receptor beta chains presented below share a single source sample, sequenced in a study of blood T cells in healthy people across ages (dated by TCRdb to the mid-2010s). Libraries came from 5' RACE. The data were produced on an Illumina HiSeq 2500. A second PCR of about 6 to 11 cycles was performed with a sample-barcoded 5' primer and a J-beta primer mix. The public reads were quality trimmed at Q25 with fastp and then assembled into clones with MiXCR by TCRdb, keeping productive beta chains. When rows share a CDR3 protein, they turn into one entry using the most common DNA and genes. The sample table holds some 890,000 distinct CDR3 sequences, of which almost 30% were seen once. Roughly 10% of the sample lies in the top ten. This sample also belongs to another study, concerning T cells of mothers and their children.

The sequenced sample consisted of blood. The source of these receptors is a woman in her forties in good health.

This clonotype has only one observation. The junction departs from the called germline gene at one end, perhaps through a read error. The chain combines TRBV2 with TRBJ2-1; maybe TRBD2 (5 bases). There are 14 residues in the CDR3. CDR1 and CDR2 (germline): SNHLY, FYNNEI. The CDR3 loop reads CASAMGSSYNEQVF. The CDR3 DNA is TGTGCGTCTGCGATGGGGAGCTCCTACAATGAGCAGGTCTTC.

Remarks on this clonotype: A much larger clone lies a single base off, so this may be a read error. The chain links TRBV9 to TRBJ2-5, with 9 nucleotides matching TRBD2. This CDR3 region has 16 residues. Trimming took 0 bases from V and 11 from J; bases not matched to a gene: 14. Looked up from germline, CDR1 is SGDLS and CDR2 is YYNGEE. CDR3 DNA sequence: TGTGCCAGCAGCGTAGCTTCCGGCGGGGGGGCCGATGAGCAGTACTTC. Protein sequence: CASSVASGGGADEQYF.

V is TRBV28 and J is TRBJ2-3; D is uncertain. The CDR3 is 12 amino acids. Germline assignment: CDR1 MDHEN and CDR2 SYDVKM. Between the trimmed V and J ends, which lost 7 bases and 6 bases, there was a span of 11 bases. The CDR3 DNA reads as TGTGCCAGCATGGAGCACCCGGATACGCAGTATTTT. Protein: CASMEHPDTQYF.

A few counts support this clonotype. The chain joins TRBV7-2 to TRBJ1-2; 7 bases are shared with TRBD1. The junction had 7 bases not matched to a gene; V was cut back by 5 bases and J by 7 bases. Germline V lookup: CDR1 SGHTA, CDR2 FQGNSA. This CDR3 is 13 amino acids long. The CDR3 nucleotides are TGTGCCAGCAGCCACCGACAGGGATCTGGCTACACCTTC. Its translation is CASSHRQGSGYTF.

In the case of this clonotype: A much larger clone is a single base away; this may be a read error. CDR3 sequence reads: CASRSLRATGGATDEQDF. Here the CDR3 DNA reads TGTGCCAGCAGATCGCTGCGTGCGACAGGGGGCGCAACCGACGAGCAGGACTTC. The chain combines TRBV5-6 with TRBJ2-1, with 10 positions matching TRBD1. The CDR3 totals 18 residues. Germline values: CDR1 SGHDT, CDR2 YYEEEE.

This clonotype was recorded a few times. The CDR3 region has the DNA TGCAGTGCTCCTCCGACGTGGGACAATCAGCCCCAGCATTTT. Translating gives CSAPPTWDNQPQHF. This rearrangement joins TRBV20-1 to TRBJ1-5; no reliable D call. The CDR3 contains 14 residues. Trimming shortened V by 5 bases and J by 3 bases, and 14 bases separated the two germline ends. From germline, CDR1 is DFQATT and CDR2 SNEGSKA (reference sequence).

This chain links TRBV6-1 with TRBJ2-4; the D is unclear. Gene TRBJ2-7 matches the end of the DNA better, so the J call may be wrong. Germline V gives CDR1 MNHNS, CDR2 SASEGT. The CDR3 covers 13 residues. The CDR3 spells CASEKDGPYEQYF. CDR3 coding DNA: TGTGCCAGCGAGAAAGATGGGCCCTACGAGCAGTACTTC.

This sequence joins TRBV7-8 and TRBJ2-3; weak D call: TRBD1 (6 bases). CDR3 length: 14 residues. The V end was cut by 5 bases, the J end by 6 bases, with 15 bases between. Germline V gene data show CDR1 as SGHVS and CDR2 as FQNEAQ. In DNA form, the CDR3 reads TGTGCCAGCAGCCGAACTGGACAGCCCGATACGCAGTATTTT. Its translation: CASSRTGQPDTQYF.

For this clonotype: An end of the junction does not agree with germline; a read error may underlie this. The rearrangement uses TRBV7-9 and TRBJ1-2, with unresolved D. CDR1 and CDR2 (germline): SEHNR, FQNEAQ (reference sequence). This CDR3 region has 11 residues. The CDR3 coding sequence is TGTTCCAGCAGCTTCCAATATGGCTACACCTTC. Translating gives CSSSFQYGYTF.

Ten or more counts support this clonotype. This chain joins TRBV12-3 or TRBV12-4 and TRBJ1-1; D remains ambiguous. The CDR3 consists of 13 residues. V shed 5 bases and J shed 0 bases, with 7 bases lying between them. CDR3 nucleotides: TGTGCCAGCAGTGCTCCAATGAACACTGAAGCTTTCTTT. This codes for CASSAPMNTEAFF.

This rearrangement joins TRBV27 to TRBJ2-1, with 8 bases matching TRBD1. After removal of 6 bases from V and 6 bases from J, the junction contained 7 bases not matched to a gene. Germline V gives CDR1 MNHEY, CDR2 SMNVEV (reference sequence). The CDR3 loop spans 14 amino acids. CDR3 residues: CASRFRTGFNEQFF. CDR3 DNA sequence: TGTGCCAGCAGATTCCGGACAGGGTTCAATGAGCAGTTCTTC.

The chain uses TRBV7-2 and TRBJ2-3, with 10 bases lining up with TRBD2. The CDR3 runs to 17 residues. V lost 4 bases, J lost 1 base, and 8 bases stayed unmatched. The germline V gene encodes CDR1 SGHTA and CDR2 FQGNSA. In nucleotides, the CDR3 is TGTGCCAGCAGCTGGAGGGCTACTAGCGGGGGCACAGATACGCAGTATTTT. Its translation is CASSWRATSGGTDTQYF.

This clonotype was observed a few times. The chain carries TRBV18 and TRBJ2-1; weak D call: TRBD1 (5 bases). The CDR3 sequence is 16 residues long. CDR1 is KGHSH, CDR2 LQKENI, per germline. The ends were cut back, 5 bases at V and 0 bases at J, with 14 bases in the middle. The CDR3 protein is CASSSNPDSSYNEQFF. In nucleotides, the CDR3 is TGTGCCAGCTCATCTAACCCAGACAGCTCCTACAATGAGCAGTTCTTC. The full variable domain, rest sourced from reference TRBV18 and TRBJ2-1, is NAGVMQNPRHLVRRRGQEARLRCSPMKGHSHVYWYRQLPEEGLKFMVYLQKENIIDESGMPKERFSAEFPKEGPSILRIQQVVRGDSAAYFCASSSNPDSSYNEQFFGPGTRLTVL.

The chain couples TRBV20-1 to TRBJ1-6; a weak D match, TRBD1 (6 bases). V lost 1 base, J lost 7 bases, and 11 bases lay in between. The CDR3 consists of 14 residues. The V gene's germline CDR1 is DFQATT and CDR2 SNEGSKA (reference sequence). CDR3 region: CSARVARGNSPLHF. The CDR3 DNA reads as TGCAGTGCTAGAGTAGCCAGGGGCAATTCACCCCTCCACTTT.

This clonotype was picked up a small number of times. The chain couples TRBV3-1 to TRBJ1-6, with 9 bases identical to TRBD1. Germline loops: CDR1 LGHDT, CDR2 YNNKEL (reference sequence). With V trimmed by 4 bases and J by 2 bases, 9 bases remained unmatched. This CDR3 has 18 residues. CDR3 sequence: CASSRSSGQGTYNSPLHF. CDR3 DNA sequence: TGTGCCAGCAGCCGGAGTTCAGGACAGGGGACCTATAATTCACCCCTCCACTTT.

This clonotype was observed at least ten times. The rearrangement joins TRBV12-3 or TRBV12-4 to TRBJ1-4; no reliable D call. The CDR3 covers 12 residues. Deletions cut 2 bases from V and 8 bases from J, with 6 bases between. The CDR3 DNA sequence: TGTGCCAGCAGTTTATATGTCGAAAAACTGTTTTTT. Translating gives CASSLYVEKLFF.

About this clonotype itself: A much larger clonotype is one base distant, so this may be a read error. The chain joins TRBV19 to TRBJ2-7, with D possibly being TRBD1 (6 bases). Trimming left V 3 bases short and J 2 bases short, with 14 bases between. The V gene's germline CDR1 is LNHDA and CDR2 SQIVND (reference sequence). This CDR3 has 15 amino acids. The CDR3 region has the DNA TGTGCCAGTAGTATGGTTCGACAGGAGACCTACGAGCAGTACTTC. Translation gives CASSMVRQETYEQYF. Full variable domain (missing parts from reference TRBV19 and TRBJ2-7): DGGITQSPKYLFRKEGQNVTLSCEQNLNHDAMYWYRQDPGQGLRLIYYSQIVNDFQKGDIAEGYSVSREKKESFPLTVTSAQKNPTAFYLCASSMVRQETYEQYFGPGTRLTVT.

The gene calls are TRBV18 and TRBJ2-6; D uncertain. The V end lost 0 bases, the J end lost 2 bases, and 14 bases lay between the germline ends. The length of the CDR3 is 18 residues. CDR1 and CDR2 from the germline V gene are KGHSH and LQKENI. CDR3 sequence (DNA): TGTGCCAGCTCACCACCATCACAGCGCCTTGCTGGGGCCAACGTCCTGACTTTC. It codes for CASSPPSQRLAGANVLTF.

The chain has TRBV2 and TRBJ1-5, with no clear D. Germline CDR1 and CDR2: SNHLY and FYNNEI. V was cut by 5 bases and J by 4 bases, with 12 bases left in between. The CDR3 covers 14 residues. CDR3 nucleotides: TGTGCCAGCAGTCCCGTTACTGGAAATCAGCCCCAGCATTTT. Translating gives CASSPVTGNQPQHF.

V is TRBV15 and J is TRBJ1-5; no clear D gene. CDR3 length equals 14 residues. Looked up from germline, CDR1 is LNHNV and CDR2 is YYDKDF (reference sequence). V lost 3 bases and J lost 10, with 16 bases in between. The CDR3 spells CATSREPSAGPQHF. The CDR3 coding sequence is TGTGCCACCAGCAGGGAACCCTCTGCGGGACCCCAGCATTTT. The full variable domain, with the rest looked up from reference TRBV15 and TRBJ1-5, is DAMVIQNPRYQVTQFGKPVTLSCSQTLNHNVMYWYQQKSSQAPKLLFHYYDKDFNNEADTPDNFQSRRPNTSFCFLDIRSPGLGDTAMYLCATSREPSAGPQHFGDGTRLSIL.

Worth noting for this clonotype: A single base separates this from a much larger clone, so it may be a read error. This chain joins TRBV24-1 and TRBJ2-1; D unresolved. The CDR3 spans 13 residues. The germline V gene has CDR1 KGHDR and CDR2 SFDVKD. CDR3 region: CATSAMAWNERFF. The CDR3 nucleotides read TGTGCCACCAGCGCCATGGCTTGGAATGAGCGGTTCTTC.

This clonotype was picked up a small number of times. The chain has TRBV7-2 and TRBJ1-2; D is ambiguous. V lost 0 bases and J lost 9, with 11 bases in between. CDR3 length equals 13 residues. CDR1 is SGHTA and CDR2 is FQGNSA in the germline V gene. CDR3 sequence reads: CASSLARGGSYTF. CDR3 nucleotides: TGTGCCAGCAGCTTAGCGCGAGGAGGAAGCTACACCTTC.

This clonotype was found a few times. This chain joins TRBV5-4 and TRBJ1-2; D remains unclear. Germline lookup yields CDR1 SGHNT and CDR2 YYREEE (reference sequence). V shed 0 bases and J shed 4 bases, with 10 bases lying between them. CDR3 size: 14 residues. The CDR3 sequence: CASSLVQAGYGYTF. CDR3 bases: TGTGCCAGCAGCTTGGTGCAGGCCGGCTATGGCTACACCTTC.

V gene TRBV7-9 combines with J gene TRBJ2-7; 8 bases are shared with TRBD1. From germline, CDR1 is SEHNR and CDR2 FQNEAQ (reference sequence). The CDR3 runs to 12 residues. The junction had 5 bases not matched to a gene; V was cut back by 7 bases and J by 6 bases. The CDR3 nucleotides read TGTGCCAGCAACGGACAGGGCGGCGAGCAGTACTTC. Protein: CASNGQGGEQYF. Together with reference TRBV7-9 and TRBJ2-7, the CDR3 gives the full variable domain: DTGVSQNPRHKITKRGQNVTFRCDPISEHNRLYWYRQTLGQGPEFLTYFQNEAQLEKSRLLSDRFSAERPKGSFSTLEIQRTEQGDSAMYLCASNGQGGEQYFGPGTRLTVT.

This clonotype was found a few times. The chain uses TRBV7-2 and TRBJ2-1; D possibly corresponds to TRBD1 (6 bases). V was shortened by 5 bases and J by 5 bases, with 16 bases between the two germline ends. Germline CDR1 is SGHTA and CDR2 is FQGNSA. CDR3 length: 15 residues. The DNA for the CDR3 is TGTGCCAGCAGCCTCCAGGGGCTTGAGAACAATGAGCAGTTCTTC. It is translated as CASSLQGLENNEQFF. Full variable domain (missing parts from reference TRBV7-2 and TRBJ2-1): GAGVSQSPSNKVTEKGKDVELRCDPISGHTALYWYRQSLGQGLEFLIYFQGNSAPDKSGLPSDRFSAERTGGSVSTLTIQRTQQEDSAVYLCASSLQGLENNEQFFGPGTRLTVL.

This clonotype was detected many times. The CDR3 nucleotides are TGCAGCGTTGAAGATCAGGATACCTACGAGCAGTACTTC. Translating it yields CSVEDQDTYEQYF. The chain links TRBV29-1 to TRBJ2-7; D not resolved. The CDR3 sequence is 13 residues long. The V gene lost 0 bases and the J gene lost 2 bases, with 8 bases spanning the gap. Germline V gives CDR1 SQVTM, CDR2 ANQGSEA.